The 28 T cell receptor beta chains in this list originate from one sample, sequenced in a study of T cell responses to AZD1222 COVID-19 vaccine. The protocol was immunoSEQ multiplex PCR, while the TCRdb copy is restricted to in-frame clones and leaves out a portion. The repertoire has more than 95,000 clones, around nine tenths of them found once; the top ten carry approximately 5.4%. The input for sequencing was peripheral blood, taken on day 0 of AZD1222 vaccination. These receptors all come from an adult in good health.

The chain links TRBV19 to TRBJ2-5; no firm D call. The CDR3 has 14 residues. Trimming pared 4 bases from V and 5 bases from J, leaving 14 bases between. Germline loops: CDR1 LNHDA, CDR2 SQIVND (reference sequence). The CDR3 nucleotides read TGTGCCAGTAGTAAGGGTACCCCAGAGGAGACCCAGTACTTC. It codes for CASSKGTPEETQYF.

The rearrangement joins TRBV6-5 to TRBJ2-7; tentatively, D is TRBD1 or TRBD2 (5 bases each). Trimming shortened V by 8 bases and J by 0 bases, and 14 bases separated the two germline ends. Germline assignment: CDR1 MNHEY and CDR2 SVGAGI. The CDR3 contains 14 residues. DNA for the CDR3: TGTGCCAGCCATAGGGACGCCGCCTCCTACGAGCAGTACTTC. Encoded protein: CASHRDAASYEQYF.

The CDR3: CATSGLAGVVRHNEQFF. The DNA for the CDR3 is TGTGCCACCTCGGGACTAGCGGGAGTTGTGCGGCACAATGAGCAGTTCTTC. The chain couples TRBV15 to TRBJ2-1; 14 nucleotides match TRBD2. The trim removed 8 bases at V and 5 bases at J, leaving 11 bases unmatched. Germline lookup yields CDR1 LNHNV and CDR2 YYDKDF (reference sequence). The CDR3 covers 17 residues.

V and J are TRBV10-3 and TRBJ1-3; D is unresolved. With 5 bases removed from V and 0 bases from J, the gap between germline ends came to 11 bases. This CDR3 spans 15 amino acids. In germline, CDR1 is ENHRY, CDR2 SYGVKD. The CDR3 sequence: CAISTALSSGNTIYF. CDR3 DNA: TGTGCCATCAGTACCGCTCTTAGCTCTGGAAACACCATATATTTT.

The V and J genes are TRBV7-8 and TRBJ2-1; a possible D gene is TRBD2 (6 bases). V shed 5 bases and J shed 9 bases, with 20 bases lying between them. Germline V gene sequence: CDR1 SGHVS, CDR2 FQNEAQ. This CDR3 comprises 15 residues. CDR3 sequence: CASSEEALLASEQFF. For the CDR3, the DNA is TGTGCCAGCAGCGAAGAGGCCCTACTAGCTAGTGAGCAGTTCTTC.

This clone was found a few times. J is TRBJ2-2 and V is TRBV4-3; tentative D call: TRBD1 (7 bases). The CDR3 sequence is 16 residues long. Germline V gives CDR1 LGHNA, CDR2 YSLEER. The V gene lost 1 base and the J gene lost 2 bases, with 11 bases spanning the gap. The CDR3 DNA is TGCGCCAGCAGCCAAGGCGGGACAGTAAACACCGGGGAGCTGTTTTTT. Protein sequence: CASSQGGTVNTGELFF.

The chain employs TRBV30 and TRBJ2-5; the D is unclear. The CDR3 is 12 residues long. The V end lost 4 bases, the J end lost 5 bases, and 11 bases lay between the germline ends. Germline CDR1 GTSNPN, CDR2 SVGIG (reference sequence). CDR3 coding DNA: TGTGCCTGGATTCCTAGTCCCGAGACCCAGTACTTC. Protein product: CAWIPSPETQYF.

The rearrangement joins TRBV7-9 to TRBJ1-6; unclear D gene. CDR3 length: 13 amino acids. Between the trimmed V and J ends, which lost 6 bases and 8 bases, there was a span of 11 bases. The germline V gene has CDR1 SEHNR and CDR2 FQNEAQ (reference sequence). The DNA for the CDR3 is TGTGCCAGCAGAGCAGGATTGGATTCACCCCTCCACTTT. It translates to CASRAGLDSPLHF.

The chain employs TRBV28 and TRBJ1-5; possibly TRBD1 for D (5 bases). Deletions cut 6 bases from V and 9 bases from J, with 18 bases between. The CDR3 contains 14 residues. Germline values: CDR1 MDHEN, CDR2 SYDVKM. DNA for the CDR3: TGTGCCAGCAGCCAGGCGGGGGGGGTGAGGCCCCAGCATTTT. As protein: CASSQAGGVRPQHF.

The CDR3 loop reads CASSLSMGQSNQPQHF. CDR3 coding DNA: TGTGCCAGCAGCTTATCGATGGGACAGAGCAATCAGCCCCAGCATTTT. V usage is TRBV7-2 and J usage is TRBJ1-5; TRBD1 aligns across 7 bases. V lost 2 bases and J lost 1; bases outside the gene matches: 5. The CDR3 runs 16 residues. Germline V lookup: CDR1 SGHTA, CDR2 FQGNSA.

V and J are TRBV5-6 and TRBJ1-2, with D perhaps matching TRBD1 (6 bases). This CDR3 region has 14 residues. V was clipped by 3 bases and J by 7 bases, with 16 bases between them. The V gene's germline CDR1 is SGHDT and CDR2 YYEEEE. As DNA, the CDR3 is TGTGCCAGCAGCTGGACAGCGACTACTCGTGGCTACACCTTC. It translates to CASSWTATTRGYTF. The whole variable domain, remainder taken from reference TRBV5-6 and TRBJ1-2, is DAGVTQSPTHLIKTRGQQVTLRCSPKSGHDTVSWYQQALGQGPQFIFQYYEEEERQRGNFPDRFSGHQFPNYSSELNVNALLLGDSALYLCASSWTATTRGYTFGSGTRLTVV.

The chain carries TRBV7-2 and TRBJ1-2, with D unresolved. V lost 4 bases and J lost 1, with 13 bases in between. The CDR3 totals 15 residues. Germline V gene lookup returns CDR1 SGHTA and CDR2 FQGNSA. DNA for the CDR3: TGTGCCAGCAGCTCCACCCCTAGTGTTAACTATGGCTACACCTTC. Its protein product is CASSSTPSVNYGYTF.

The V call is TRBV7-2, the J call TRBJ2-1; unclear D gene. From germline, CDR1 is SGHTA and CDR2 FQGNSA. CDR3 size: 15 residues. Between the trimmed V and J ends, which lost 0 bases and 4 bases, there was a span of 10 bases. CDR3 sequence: CASSLAPPYYNEQFF. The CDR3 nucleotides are TGTGCCAGCAGCTTAGCACCCCCTTATTACAATGAGCAGTTCTTC.

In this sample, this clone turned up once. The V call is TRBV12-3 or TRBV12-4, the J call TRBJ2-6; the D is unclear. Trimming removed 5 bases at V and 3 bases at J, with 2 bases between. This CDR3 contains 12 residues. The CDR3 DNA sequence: TGTGCCAGCAGTGGTGGGGCCAACGTCCTGACTTTC. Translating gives CASSGGANVLTF.

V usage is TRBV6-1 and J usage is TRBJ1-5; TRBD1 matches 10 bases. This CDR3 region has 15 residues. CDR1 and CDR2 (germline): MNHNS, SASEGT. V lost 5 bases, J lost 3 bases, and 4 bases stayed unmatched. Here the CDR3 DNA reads TGTGCCAGCAGTCGGGACAGGGGCTACAATCAGCCCCAGCATTTT. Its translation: CASSRDRGYNQPQHF.

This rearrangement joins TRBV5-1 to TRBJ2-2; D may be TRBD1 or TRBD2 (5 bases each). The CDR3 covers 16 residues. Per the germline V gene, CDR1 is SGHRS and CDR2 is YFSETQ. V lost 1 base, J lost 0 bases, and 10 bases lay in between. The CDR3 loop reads CASSLTGTSNTGELFF. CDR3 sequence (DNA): TGCGCCAGCAGCTTGACCGGGACCTCGAACACCGGGGAGCTGTTTTTT.

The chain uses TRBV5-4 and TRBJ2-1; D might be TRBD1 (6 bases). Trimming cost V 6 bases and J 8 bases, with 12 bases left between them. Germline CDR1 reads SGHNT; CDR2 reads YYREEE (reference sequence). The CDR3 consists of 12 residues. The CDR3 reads CASKVKGDEQFF. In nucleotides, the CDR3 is TGTGCCAGCAAAGTTAAGGGGGATGAGCAGTTCTTC.

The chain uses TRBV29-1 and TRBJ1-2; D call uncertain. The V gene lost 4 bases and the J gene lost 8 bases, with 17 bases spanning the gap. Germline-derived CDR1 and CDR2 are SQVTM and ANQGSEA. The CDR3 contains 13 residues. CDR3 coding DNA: TGCAGCGTTGGGGTTCGGTTAGCGGAAGGCTACACCTTC. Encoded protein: CSVGVRLAEGYTF.

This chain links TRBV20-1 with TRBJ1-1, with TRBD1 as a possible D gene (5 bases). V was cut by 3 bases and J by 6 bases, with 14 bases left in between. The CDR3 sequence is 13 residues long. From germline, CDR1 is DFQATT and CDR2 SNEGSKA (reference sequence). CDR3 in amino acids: CSASHKWDSEAFF. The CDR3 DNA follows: TGCAGTGCTAGTCACAAGTGGGACTCTGAAGCTTTCTTT.

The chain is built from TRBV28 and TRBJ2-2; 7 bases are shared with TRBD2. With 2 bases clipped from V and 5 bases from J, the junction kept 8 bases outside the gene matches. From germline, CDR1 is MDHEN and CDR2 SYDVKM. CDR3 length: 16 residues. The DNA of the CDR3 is TGTGCCAGCAGTTTAGGCCTGGGGGAGGGAACCGGGGAGCTGTTTTTT. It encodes CASSLGLGEGTGELFF. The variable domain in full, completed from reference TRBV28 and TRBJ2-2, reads DVKVTQSSRYLVKRTGEKVFLECVQDMDHENMFWYRQDPGLGLRLIYFSYDVKMKEKGDIPEGYSVSREKKERFSLILESASTNQTSMYLCASSLGLGEGTGELFFGEGSRLTVL.

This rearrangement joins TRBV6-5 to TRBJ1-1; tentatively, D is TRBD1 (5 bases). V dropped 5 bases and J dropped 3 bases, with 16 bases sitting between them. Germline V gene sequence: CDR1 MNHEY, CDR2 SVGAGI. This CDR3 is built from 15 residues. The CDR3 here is CASSRSGRADTEAFF. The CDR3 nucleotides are TGTGCCAGCAGTAGATCGGGACGAGCCGACACTGAAGCTTTCTTT.

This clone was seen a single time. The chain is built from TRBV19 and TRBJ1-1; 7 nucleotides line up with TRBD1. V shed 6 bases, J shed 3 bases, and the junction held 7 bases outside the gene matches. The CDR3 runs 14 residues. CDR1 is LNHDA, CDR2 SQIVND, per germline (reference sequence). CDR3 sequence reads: CASSPGTAYTEAFF. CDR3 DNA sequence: TGTGCCAGTAGCCCGGGGACAGCCTACACTGAAGCTTTCTTT.

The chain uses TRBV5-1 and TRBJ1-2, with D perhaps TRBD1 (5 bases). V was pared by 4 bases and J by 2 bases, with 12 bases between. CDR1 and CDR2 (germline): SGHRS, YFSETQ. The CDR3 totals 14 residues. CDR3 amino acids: CASSKETENYGYTF. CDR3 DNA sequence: TGCGCCAGCAGCAAAGAGACAGAGAACTATGGCTACACCTTC.

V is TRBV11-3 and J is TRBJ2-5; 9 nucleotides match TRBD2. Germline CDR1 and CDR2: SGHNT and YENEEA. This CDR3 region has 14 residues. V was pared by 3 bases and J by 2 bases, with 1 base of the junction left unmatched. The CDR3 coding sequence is TGTGCCAGCAGCTTGGCGGGGGGGCAAGAGACCCAGTACTTC. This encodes CASSLAGGQETQYF.

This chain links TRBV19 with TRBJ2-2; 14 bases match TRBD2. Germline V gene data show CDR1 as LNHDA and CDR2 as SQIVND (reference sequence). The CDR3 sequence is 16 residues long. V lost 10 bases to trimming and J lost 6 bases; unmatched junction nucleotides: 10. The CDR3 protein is CATQGLAGVVSGELFF. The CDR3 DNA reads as TGTGCCACTCAGGGACTAGCGGGAGTGGTGTCCGGGGAGCTGTTTTTT.

In nucleotides, the CDR3 is TGTGCCAGCATCCAGGGTAACTACTATGGCTACACCTTC. Amino acid sequence: CASIQGNYYGYTF. The chain employs TRBV28 and TRBJ1-2, with TRBD1 as a possible D gene (5 bases). The CDR3 loop spans 13 amino acids. Trimming took 7 bases from V and 3 from J, leaving 12 bases between them. The V gene's germline CDR1 is MDHEN and CDR2 SYDVKM.

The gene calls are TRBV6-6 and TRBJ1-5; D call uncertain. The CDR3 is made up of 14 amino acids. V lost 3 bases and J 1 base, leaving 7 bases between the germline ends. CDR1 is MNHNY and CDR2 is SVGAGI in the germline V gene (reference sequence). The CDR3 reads CASSYDKSNQPQHF. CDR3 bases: TGTGCCAGCAGTTATGACAAGAGCAATCAGCCCCAGCATTTT.

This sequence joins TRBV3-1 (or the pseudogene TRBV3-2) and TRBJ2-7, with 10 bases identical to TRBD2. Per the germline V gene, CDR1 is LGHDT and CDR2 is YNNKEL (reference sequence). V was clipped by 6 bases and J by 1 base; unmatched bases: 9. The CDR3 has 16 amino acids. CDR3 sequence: CASRNEAGGSSYEQYF. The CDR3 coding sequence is TGTGCCAGCAGGAACGAAGCGGGAGGGAGTTCCTACGAGCAGTACTTC.